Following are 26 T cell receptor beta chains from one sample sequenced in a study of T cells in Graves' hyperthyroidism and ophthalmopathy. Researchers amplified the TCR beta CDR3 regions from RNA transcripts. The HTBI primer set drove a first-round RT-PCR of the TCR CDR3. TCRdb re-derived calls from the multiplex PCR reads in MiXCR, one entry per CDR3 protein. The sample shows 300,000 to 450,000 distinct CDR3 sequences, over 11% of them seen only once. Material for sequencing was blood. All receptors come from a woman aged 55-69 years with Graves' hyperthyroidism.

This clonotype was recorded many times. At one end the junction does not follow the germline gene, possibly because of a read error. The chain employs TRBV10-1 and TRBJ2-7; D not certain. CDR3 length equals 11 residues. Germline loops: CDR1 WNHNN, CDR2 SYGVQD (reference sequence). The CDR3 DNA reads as TGTGCCAGCAGTGACGGGTACGAGCAGTACTTC. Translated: CASSDGYEQYF.

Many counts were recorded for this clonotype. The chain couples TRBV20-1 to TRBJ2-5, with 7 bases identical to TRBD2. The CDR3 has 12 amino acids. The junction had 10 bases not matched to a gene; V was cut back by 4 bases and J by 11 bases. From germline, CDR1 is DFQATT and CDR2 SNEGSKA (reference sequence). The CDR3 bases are TGCAGTGCTACAGAGCGGGGCAAACCTCAGTACTTC. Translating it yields CSATERGKPQYF.

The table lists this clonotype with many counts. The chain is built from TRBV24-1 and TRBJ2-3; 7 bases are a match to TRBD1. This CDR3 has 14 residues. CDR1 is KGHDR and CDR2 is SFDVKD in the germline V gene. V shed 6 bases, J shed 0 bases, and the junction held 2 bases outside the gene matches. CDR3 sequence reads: CATSSTGSTDTQYF. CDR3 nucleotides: TGTGCCACCAGTTCGACAGGGAGCACAGATACGCAGTATTTT.

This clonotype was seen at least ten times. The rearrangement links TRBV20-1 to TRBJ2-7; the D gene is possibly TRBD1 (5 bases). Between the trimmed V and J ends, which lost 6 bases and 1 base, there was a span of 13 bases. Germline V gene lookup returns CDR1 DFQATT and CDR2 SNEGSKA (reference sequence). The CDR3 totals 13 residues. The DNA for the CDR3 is TGCAGTGCCCGAGACTCAGGGTCCTACGAGCAGTACTTC. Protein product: CSARDSGSYEQYF.

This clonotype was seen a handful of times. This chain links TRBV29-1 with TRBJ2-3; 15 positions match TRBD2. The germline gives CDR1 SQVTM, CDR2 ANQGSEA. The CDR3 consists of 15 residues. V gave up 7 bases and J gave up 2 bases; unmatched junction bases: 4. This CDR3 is CSAGLAGGNTDTQYF. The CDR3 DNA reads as TGCAGCGCTGGACTAGCGGGAGGGAACACAGATACGCAGTATTTT.

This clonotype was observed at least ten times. The DNA of the CDR3 is TGTGCCAGCGGGACCGGTAACTATGGCTACACCTTC. Its protein is CASGTGNYGYTF. The J gene is TRBJ1-2, the V gene TRBV28, with a possible D match to TRBD1 (5 bases). Germline lookup yields CDR1 MDHEN and CDR2 SYDVKM. V was trimmed by 8 bases and J by 1 base, leaving 8 bases between them. The CDR3 covers 12 residues.

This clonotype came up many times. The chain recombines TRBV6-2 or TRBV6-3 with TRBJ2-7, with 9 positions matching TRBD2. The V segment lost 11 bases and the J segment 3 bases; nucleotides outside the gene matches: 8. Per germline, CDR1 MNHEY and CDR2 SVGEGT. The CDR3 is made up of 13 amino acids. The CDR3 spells CAAGGPPLYEQYF. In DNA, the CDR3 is TGTGCCGCGGGAGGGCCCCCCCTCTACGAGCAGTACTTC.

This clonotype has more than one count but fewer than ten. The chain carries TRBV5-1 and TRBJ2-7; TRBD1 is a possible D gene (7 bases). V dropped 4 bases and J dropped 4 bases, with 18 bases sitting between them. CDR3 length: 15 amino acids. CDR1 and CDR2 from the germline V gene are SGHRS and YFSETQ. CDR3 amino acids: CASSPETGRSYEQYF. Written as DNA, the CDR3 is TGCGCCAGCAGCCCTGAGACAGGGAGGAGTTACGAGCAGTACTTC.

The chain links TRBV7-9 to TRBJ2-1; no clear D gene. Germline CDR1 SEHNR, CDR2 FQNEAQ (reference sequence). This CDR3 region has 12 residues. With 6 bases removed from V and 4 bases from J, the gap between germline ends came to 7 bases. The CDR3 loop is CASSWGYNEQFF. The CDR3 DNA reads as TGTGCCAGCAGTTGGGGATACAATGAGCAGTTCTTC.

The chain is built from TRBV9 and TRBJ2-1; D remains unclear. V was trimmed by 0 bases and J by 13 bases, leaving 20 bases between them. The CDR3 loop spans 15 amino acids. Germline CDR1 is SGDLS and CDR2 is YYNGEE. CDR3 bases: TGTGCCAGCAGCGTAGCTGGGTCCGGCGTATCCTCCCAGTTCTTC. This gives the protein CASSVAGSGVSSQFF.

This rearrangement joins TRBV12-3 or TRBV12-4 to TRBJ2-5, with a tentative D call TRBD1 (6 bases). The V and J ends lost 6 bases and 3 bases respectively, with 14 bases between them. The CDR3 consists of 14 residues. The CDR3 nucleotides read TGTGCCAGCAGCCCATCGGGACAAGAAGAGACCCAGTACTTC. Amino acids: CASSPSGQEETQYF.

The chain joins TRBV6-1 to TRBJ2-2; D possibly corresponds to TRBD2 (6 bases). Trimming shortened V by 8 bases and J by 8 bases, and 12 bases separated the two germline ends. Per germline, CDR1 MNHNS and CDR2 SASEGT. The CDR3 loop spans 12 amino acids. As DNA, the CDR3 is TGTGCCAGCCGGGGGAGCGGAGGGGAGCTGTTTTTT. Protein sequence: CASRGSGGELFF.

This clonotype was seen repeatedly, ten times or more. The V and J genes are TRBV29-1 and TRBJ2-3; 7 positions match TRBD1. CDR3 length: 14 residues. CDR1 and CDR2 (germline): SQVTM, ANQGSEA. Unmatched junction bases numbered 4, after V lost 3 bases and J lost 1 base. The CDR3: CSVEGTARTDTQYF. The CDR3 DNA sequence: TGCAGCGTTGAGGGGACAGCCCGCACAGATACGCAGTATTTT.

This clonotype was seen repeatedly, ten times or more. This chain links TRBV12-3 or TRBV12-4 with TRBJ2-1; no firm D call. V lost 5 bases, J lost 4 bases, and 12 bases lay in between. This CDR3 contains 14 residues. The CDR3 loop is CASSLTKDYNEQFF. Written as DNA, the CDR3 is TGTGCCAGCAGTCTCACCAAGGATTACAATGAGCAGTTCTTC.

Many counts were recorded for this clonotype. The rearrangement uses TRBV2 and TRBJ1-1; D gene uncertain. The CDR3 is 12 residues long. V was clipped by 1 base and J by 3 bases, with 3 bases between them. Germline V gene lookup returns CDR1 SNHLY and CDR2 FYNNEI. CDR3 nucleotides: TGTGCCAGCAGTGAAGAATACACTGAAGCTTTCTTT. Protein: CASSEEYTEAFF.

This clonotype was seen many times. The CDR3 nucleotides read TGTGCCACAGCAGGTAGCGGGAAGGGTACAGATACGCAGTATTTT. Protein: CATAGSGKGTDTQYF. The chain has TRBV24-1 and TRBJ2-3; 8 bases are a match to TRBD2. CDR3 size: 15 residues. Trimming at V came to 10 bases and at J to 3 bases, leaving 11 bases not matched to a gene. CDR1 and CDR2 from the germline V gene are KGHDR and SFDVKD.

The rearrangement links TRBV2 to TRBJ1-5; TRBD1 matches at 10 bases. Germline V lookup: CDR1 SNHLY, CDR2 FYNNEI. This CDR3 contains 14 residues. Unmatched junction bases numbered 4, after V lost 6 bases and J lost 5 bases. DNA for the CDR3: TGTGCCAGCAGGAAGACAGGGGGCTATCAGCCCCAGCATTTT. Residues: CASRKTGGYQPQHF.

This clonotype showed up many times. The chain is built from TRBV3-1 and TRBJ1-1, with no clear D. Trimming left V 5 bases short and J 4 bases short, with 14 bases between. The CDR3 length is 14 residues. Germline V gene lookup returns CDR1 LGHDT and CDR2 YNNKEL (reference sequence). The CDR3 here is CASSDPWRSTEAFF. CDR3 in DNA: TGTGCCAGCAGCGATCCCTGGAGGTCCACTGAAGCTTTCTTT. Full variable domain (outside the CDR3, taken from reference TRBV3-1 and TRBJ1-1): DTAVSQTPKYLVTQMGNDKSIKCEQNLGHDTMYWYKQDSKKFLKIMFSYNNKELIINETVPNRFSPKSPDKAHLNLHINSLELGDSAVYFCASSDPWRSTEAFFGQGTRLTVV.

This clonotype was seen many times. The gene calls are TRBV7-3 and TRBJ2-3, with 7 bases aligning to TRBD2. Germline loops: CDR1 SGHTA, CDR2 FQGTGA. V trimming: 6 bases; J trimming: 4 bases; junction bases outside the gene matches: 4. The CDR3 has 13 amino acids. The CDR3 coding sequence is TGTGCCAGCAGTAGGGGAGGGTCAGATACGCAGTATTTT. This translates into CASSRGGSDTQYF.

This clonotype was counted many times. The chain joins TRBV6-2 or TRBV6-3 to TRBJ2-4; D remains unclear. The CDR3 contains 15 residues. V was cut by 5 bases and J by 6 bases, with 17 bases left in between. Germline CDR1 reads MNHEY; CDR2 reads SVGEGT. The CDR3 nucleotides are TGTGCCAGCAGTGATCTAGGCCCAGGCGGAAACATTCAGTACTTC. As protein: CASSDLGPGGNIQYF.

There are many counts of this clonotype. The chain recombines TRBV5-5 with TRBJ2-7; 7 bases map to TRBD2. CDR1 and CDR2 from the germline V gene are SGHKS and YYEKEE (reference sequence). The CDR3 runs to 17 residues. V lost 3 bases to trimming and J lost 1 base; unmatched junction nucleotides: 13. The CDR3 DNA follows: TGTGCCAGCAGCTGGTCACCTGGTAGCGGGCCATCCTACGAGCAGTACTTC. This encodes CASSWSPGSGPSYEQYF.

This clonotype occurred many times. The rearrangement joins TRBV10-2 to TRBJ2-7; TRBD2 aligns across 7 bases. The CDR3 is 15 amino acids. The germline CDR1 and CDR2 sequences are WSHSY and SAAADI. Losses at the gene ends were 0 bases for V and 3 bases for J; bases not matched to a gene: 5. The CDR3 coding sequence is TGCGCCAGCAGTGAGTCGGCTAGCGGTGACTACGAGCAGTACTTC. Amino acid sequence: CASSESASGDYEQYF.

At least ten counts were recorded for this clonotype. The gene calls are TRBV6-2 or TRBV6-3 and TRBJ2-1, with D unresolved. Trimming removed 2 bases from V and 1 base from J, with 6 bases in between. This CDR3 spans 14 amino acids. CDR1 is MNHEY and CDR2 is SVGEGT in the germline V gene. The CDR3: CASSYGYSYNEQFF. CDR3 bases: TGTGCCAGCAGTTACGGCTATTCCTACAATGAGCAGTTCTTC.

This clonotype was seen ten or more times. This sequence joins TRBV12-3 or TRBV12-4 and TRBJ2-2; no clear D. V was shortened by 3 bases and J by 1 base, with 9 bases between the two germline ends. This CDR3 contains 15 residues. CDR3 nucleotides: TGTGCCAGCAGTTTGGGCAGCCTGAACACCGGGGAGCTGTTTTTT. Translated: CASSLGSLNTGELFF.

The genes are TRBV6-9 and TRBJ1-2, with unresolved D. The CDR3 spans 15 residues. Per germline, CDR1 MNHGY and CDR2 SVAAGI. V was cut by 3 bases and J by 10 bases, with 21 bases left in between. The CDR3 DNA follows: TGTGCCAGCAGTTACTTAGAGGCTAGCGTAAATGACTACACCTTC. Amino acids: CASSYLEASVNDYTF.

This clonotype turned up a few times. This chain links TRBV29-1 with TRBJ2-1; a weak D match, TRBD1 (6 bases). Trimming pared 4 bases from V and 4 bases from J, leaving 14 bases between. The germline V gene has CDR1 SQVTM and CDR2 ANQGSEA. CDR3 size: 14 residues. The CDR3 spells CSVGVGHPYNEQFF. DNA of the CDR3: TGCAGCGTTGGAGTGGGACACCCTTACAATGAGCAGTTCTTC.